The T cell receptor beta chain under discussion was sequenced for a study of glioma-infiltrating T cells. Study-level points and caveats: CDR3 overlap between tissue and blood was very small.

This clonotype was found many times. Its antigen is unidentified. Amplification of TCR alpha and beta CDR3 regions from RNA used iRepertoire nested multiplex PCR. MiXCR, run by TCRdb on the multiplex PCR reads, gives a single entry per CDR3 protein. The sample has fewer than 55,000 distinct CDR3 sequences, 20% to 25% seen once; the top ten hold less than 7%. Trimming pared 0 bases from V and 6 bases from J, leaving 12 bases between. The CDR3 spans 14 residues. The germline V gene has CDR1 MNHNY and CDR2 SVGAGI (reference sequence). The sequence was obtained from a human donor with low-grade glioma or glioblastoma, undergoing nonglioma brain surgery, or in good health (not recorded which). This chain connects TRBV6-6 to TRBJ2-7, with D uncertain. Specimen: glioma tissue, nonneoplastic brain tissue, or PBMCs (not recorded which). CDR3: CASSYSTTWGEQYV. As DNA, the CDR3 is TGTGCCAGCAGTTACTCGACAACCTGGGGCGAGCAGTACGTC.